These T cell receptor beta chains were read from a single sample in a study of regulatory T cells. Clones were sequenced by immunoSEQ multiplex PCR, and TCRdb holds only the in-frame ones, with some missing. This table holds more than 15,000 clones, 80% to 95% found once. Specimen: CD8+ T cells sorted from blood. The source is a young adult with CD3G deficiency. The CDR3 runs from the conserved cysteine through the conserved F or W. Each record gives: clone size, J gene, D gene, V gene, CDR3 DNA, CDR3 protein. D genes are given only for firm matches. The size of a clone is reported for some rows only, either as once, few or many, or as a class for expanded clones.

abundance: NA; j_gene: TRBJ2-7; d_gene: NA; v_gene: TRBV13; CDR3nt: TGTGCCAGCACCCGGGGGAGAAACTCCTACGAGCAGTACTTC; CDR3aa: CASTRGRNSYEQYF
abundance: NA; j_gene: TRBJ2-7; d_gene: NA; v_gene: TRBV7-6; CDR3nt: TGTGCCAGCAGCTTAGGGGGGACGCCGTTGAACGAGCAGTACTTC; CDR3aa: CASSLGGTPLNEQYF
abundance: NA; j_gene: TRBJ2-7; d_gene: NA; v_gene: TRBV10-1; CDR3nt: TGCGCCAGCAGTGAGGATTTGGGGGGAAACTACGAGCAGTACTTC; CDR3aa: CASSEDLGGNYEQYF
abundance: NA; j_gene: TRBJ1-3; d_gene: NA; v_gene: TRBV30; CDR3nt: TGTGCCTGGAGACTCAGAAACACCATATATTTT; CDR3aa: CAWRLRNTIYF
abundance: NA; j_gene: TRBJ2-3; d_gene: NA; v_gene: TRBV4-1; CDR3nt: TGCGCCAGCAGCAAGCCACAACTCACAGATACGCAGTATTTT; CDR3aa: CASSKPQLTDTQYF
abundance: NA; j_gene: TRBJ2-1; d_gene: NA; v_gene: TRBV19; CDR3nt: TGTGCCAGTAGTATGGGGGGCTACAATGAGCAGTTCTTC; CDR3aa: CASSMGGYNEQFF
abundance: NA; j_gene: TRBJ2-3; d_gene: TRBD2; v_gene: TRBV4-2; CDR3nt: TGTGCCAGCAGCCAAGATAGGACTAGCGGGTCCCGTAGCACAGATACGCAGTATTTT; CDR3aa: CASSQDRTSGSRSTDTQYF
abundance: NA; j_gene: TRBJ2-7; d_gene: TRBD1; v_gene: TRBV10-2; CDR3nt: TGCGCCAGCGGGACAGCGGCCTACGAGCAGTACTTC; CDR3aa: CASGTAAYEQYF
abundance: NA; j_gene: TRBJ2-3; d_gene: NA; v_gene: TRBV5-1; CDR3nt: TGCGCCAGCAGCAATCGAGGCGGATCAGGGGATACGCAGTATTTT; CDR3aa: CASSNRGGSGDTQYF
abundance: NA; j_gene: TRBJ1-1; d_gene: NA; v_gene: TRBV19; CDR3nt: TGTGCCAGTAGCGACAGCATGAACACTGAAGCTTTCTTT; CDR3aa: CASSDSMNTEAFF
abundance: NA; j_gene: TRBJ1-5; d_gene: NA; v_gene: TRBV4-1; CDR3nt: TGCGCCAGCAGCCGGAATGAAGGCAATCAGCCCCAGCATTTT; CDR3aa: CASSRNEGNQPQHF
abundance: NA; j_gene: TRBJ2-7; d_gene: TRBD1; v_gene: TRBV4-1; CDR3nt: TGCGCCAGCAGCCAAGAACAGGGGGAGCAGTACTTC; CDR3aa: CASSQEQGEQYF
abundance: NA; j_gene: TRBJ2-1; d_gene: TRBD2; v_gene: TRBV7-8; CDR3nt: TGTGCCAGCAGCCCGGAACTAGCGGGAGAGGAGAATGAGCAGTTCTTC; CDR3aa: CASSPELAGEENEQFF
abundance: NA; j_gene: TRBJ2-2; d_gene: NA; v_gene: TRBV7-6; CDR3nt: TGTGCCAGCAGCCTAACGAACACCGGGGAGCTGTTTTTT; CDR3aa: CASSLTNTGELFF
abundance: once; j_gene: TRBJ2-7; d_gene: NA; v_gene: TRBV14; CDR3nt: TGTGCCAGCAGCCGGGGACTGTCCTACGAGCAGTACTTC; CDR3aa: CASSRGLSYEQYF
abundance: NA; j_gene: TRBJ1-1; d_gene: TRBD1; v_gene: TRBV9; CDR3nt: TGTGCCAGCAGCCCCTCAGGGGGAATTCCTGAAGCTTTCTTT; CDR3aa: CASSPSGGIPEAFF
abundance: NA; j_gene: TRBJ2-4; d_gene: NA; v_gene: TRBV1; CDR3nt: TGCACCAGCAGCCAGGGTCCGAGGAAGAACATTCAGTACTTC; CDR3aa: CTSSQGPRKNIQYF
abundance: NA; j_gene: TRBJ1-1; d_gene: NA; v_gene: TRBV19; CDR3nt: TGTGCCAGTAGTATAGGGGGGAAGAACACTGAAGCTTTCTTT; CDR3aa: CASSIGGKNTEAFF
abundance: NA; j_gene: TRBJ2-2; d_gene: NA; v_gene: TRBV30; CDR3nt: TGTGCCTGGATGGGGGCAGCGAACACCGGGGAGCTGTTTTTT; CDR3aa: CAWMGAANTGELFF
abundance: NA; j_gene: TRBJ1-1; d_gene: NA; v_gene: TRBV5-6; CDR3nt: TGTGCCAGCAGCCCCCTTGGGCAGGGAGGCACTGAAGCTTTCTTT; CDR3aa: CASSPLGQGGTEAFF
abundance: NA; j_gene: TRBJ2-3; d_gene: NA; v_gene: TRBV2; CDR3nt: TGTGCCAGCAGTGAAGGGATAGGGCGGGGATCTCGCACAGATACGCAGTATTTT; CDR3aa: CASSEGIGRGSRTDTQYF
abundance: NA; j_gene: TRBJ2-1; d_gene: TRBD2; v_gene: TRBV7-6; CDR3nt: TGTGCCAGCAGCTTAGGACTAGCGGACCACAATGAGCAGTTCTTC; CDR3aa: CASSLGLADHNEQFF
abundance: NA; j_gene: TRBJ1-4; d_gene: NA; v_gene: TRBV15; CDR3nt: TGTGCCACCAGCAGAGGGTTCGGGGGGTTGGAAAATGAAAAACTGTTTTTT; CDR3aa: CATSRGFGGLENEKLFF
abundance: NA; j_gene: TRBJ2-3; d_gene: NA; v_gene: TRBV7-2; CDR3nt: TGTGCCAGCAGCTTAGCGGGGAACACAGATACGCAGTATTTT; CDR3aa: CASSLAGNTDTQYF
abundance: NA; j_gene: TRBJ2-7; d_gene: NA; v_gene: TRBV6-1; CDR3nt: TGTGCCAGCAGGGACCCTGTGGGCTACGAGCAGTACTTC; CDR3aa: CASRDPVGYEQYF
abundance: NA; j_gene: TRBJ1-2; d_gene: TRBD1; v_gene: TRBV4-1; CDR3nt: TGCGCCAGCAGCCGGGACAGGGGGCTGTACTATGGCTACACCTTC; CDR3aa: CASSRDRGLYYGYTF
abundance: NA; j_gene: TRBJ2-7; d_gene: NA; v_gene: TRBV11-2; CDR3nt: TGTGCCAGCAGCTTGCTATACAGCCGAGGGTACGAGCAGTACTTC; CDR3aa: CASSLLYSRGYEQYF
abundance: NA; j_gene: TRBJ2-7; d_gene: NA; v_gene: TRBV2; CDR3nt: TGTGCCAGCAGTGAAGGCGGGATCTCCTACGAGCAGTACTTC; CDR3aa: CASSEGGISYEQYF
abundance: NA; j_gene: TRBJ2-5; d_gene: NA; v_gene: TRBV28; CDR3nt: TGTGCCAGCAGTTTAGGGGTACAAGAGACCCAGTACTTC; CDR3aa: CASSLGVQETQYF
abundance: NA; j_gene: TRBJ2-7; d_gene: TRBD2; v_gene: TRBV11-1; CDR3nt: TGTGCCAGCAGCGGTACTAGCGTAGGCTCCTACGAGCAGTACTTC; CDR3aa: CASSGTSVGSYEQYF
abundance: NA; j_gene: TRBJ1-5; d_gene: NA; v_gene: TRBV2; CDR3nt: TGTGCCAGCAGTACGGACAGCTTGATCAATCAGCCCCAGCATTTT; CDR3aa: CASSTDSLINQPQHF
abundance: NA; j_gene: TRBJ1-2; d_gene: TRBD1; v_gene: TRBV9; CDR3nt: TGTGCCAGCAGCGTAGCCGGGGGACAGTCGGACGCGCAATTCTATGGCTACACCTTC; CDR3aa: CASSVAGGQSDAQFYGYTF
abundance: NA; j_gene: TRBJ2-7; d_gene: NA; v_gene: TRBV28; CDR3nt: TGTGCCAGCAGTGTAGGGTTAACTCCTTACGAGCAGTACTTC; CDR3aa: CASSVGLTPYEQYF
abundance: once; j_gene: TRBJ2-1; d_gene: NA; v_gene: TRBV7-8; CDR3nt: TGTGCCAGCAGCTTAGGGGTAGGGACCAATGAGCAGTTCTTC; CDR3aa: CASSLGVGTNEQFF
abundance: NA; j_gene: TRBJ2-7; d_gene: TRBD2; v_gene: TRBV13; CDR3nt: TGTGCCAGCAGCTTCGGGACTAGCCTCTACGAGCAGTACTTC; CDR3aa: CASSFGTSLYEQYF
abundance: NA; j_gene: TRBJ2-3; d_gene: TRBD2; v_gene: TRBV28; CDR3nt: TGTGCCAGCAGGGGGCCGGGACTAGGGGATACGCAGTATTTT; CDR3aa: CASRGPGLGDTQYF
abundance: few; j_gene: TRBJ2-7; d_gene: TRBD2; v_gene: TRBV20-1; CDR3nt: TGCAGTGCTCTGGGGGGGGTCGAGCAGTACTTC; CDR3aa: CSALGGVEQYF
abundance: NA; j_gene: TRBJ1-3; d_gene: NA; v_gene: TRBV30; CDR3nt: TGTGCCTGGAGTATACCATGGGCCCCCTCTGGAAACACCATATATTTT; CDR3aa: CAWSIPWAPSGNTIYF
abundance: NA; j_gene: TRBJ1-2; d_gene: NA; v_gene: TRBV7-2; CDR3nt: TGTGCCAGCAGCCGACGGGTCGCCTATGGCTACACCTTC; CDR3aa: CASSRRVAYGYTF
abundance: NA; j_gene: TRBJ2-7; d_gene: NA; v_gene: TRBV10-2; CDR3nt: TGCGCCAGCAGTCCCAGGTGGTTGTACGAGCAGTACTTC; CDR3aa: CASSPRWLYEQYF
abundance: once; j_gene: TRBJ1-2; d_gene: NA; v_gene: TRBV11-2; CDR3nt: TGTGCCAGCAGCTTAGGGCGGGACCGTCGCCCCTATGGCTACACCTTC; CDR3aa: CASSLGRDRRPYGYTF
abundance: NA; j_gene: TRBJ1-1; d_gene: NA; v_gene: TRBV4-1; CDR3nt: TGCGCCAGCAGCCAAGCCGGTGCGAACACTGAAGCTTTCTTT; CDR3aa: CASSQAGANTEAFF
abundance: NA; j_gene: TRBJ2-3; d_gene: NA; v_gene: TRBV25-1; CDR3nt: TGTGCCAGCAGTGAATACGCGGGTTACTCTAGCACAGATACGCAGTATTTT; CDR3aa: CASSEYAGYSSTDTQYF
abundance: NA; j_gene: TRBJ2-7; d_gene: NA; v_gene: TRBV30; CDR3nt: TGTGCCTCCCAAAGCAGACCATACGAGCAGTACTTC; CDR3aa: CASQSRPYEQYF
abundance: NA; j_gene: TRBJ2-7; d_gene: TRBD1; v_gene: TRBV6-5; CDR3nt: TGTGCCAGCAGTTACTCACCCGGGACAGGGTACGAGCAGTACTTC; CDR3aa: CASSYSPGTGYEQYF
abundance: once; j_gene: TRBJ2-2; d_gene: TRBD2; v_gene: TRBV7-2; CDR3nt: TGTGCCAGCAGCTTTACTAGCGGGGGGGCCGGAGAGCTGTTTTTT; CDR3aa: CASSFTSGGAGELFF
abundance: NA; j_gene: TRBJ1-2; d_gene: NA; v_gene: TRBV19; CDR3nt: TGTGCCAGTAGTATTGGGGGGGACGGCTACACCTTC; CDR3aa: CASSIGGDGYTF